This T cell receptor (beta chain) was documented in a study of T-cell memory formation after mild COVID-19. Study overall: Largely donor-specific TCR clusters were found.

This CDR3 comprises 14 residues. V dropped 7 bases and J dropped 0; count of bases not matched to a gene: 7. Per germline, CDR1 SQVTM and CDR2 ANQGSEA. There are a few counts of this clonotype. TCRdb fed the 5' RACE reads into MiXCR, producing one record per CDR3 protein. The profile shows roughly 350,000 distinct CDR3 sequences, under 25% of them singletons. The V call is TRBV29-1, the J call TRBJ2-7; 9 bases map to TRBD2. This TCR came from an adult woman who had mild COVID-19 (a few samples of this study predate the infection). Cell type and time point are not known. Sequencing was performed on PBMCs or a T cell subset sorted from them (not recorded which). This CDR3 reads CSADTSGHSYEQYF. The CDR3, as DNA: TGCAGCGCCGATACTAGCGGGCACTCCTACGAGCAGTACTTC.